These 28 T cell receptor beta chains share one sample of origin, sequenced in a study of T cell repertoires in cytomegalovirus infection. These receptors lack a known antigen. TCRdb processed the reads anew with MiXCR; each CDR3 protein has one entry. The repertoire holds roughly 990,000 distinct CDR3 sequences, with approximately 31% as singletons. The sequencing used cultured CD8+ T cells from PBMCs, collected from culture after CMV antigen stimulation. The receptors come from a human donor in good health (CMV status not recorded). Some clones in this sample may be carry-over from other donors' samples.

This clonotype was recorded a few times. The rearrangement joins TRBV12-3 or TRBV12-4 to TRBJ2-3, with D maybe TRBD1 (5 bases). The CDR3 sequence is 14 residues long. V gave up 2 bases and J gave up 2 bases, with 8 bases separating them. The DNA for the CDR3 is TGTGCCAGCAGTTTACTCAGGGACACAGATACGCAGTATTTT. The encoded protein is CASSLLRDTDTQYF.

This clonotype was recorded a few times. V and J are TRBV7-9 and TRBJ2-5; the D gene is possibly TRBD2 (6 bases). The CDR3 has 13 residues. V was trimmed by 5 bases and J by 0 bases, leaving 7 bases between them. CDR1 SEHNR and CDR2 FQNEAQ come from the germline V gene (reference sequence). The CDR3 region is CASSRDYQETQYF. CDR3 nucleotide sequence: TGTGCCAGCAGCCGGGACTACCAAGAGACCCAGTACTTC.

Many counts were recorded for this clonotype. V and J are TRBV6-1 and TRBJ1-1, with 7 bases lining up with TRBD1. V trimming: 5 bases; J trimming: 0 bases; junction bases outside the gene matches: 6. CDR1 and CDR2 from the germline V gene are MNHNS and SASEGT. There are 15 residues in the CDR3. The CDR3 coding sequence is TGTGCCAGCAGTCCTACAGGGGCGATGAACACTGAAGCTTTCTTT. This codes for CASSPTGAMNTEAFF.

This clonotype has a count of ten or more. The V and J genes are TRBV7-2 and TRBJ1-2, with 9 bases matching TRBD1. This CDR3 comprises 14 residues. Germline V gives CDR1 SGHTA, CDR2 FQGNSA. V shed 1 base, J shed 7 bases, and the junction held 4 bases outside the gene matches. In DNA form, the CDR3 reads TGTGCCAGCAGCTTAGTGGGACAGGGAACTGGCTACACCTTC. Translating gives CASSLVGQGTGYTF. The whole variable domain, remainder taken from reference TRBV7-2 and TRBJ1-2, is GAGVSQSPSNKVTEKGKDVELRCDPISGHTALYWYRQSLGQGLEFLIYFQGNSAPDKSGLPSDRFSAERTGGSVSTLTIQRTQQEDSAVYLCASSLVGQGTGYTFGSGTRLTVV.

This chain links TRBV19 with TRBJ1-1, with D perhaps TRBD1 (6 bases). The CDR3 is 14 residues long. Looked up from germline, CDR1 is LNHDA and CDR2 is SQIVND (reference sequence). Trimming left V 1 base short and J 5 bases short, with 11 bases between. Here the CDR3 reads CASSIGGQRTEAFF. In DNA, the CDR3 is TGTGCCAGTAGTATAGGAGGACAGCGGACTGAAGCTTTCTTT.

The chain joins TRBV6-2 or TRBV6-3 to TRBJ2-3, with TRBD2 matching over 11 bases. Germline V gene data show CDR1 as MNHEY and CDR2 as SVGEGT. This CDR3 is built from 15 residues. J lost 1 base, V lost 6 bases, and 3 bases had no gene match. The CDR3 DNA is TGTGCCAGCAGAATGGGACTAGCGGGCACAGATACGCAGTATTTT. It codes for CASRMGLAGTDTQYF.

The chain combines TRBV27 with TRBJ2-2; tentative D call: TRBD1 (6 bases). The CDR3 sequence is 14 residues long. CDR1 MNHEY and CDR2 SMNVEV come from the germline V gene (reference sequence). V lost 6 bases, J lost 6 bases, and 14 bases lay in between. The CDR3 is CASSDRQVAGELFF. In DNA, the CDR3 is TGTGCCAGCAGCGATCGACAGGTCGCCGGGGAGCTGTTTTTT.

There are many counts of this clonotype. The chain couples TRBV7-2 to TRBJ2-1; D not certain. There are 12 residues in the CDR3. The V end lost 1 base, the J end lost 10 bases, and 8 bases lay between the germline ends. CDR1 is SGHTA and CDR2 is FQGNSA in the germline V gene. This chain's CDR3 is CASSLEAGEQFF. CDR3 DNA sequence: TGTGCCAGCAGCTTAGAAGCAGGAGAGCAGTTCTTC.

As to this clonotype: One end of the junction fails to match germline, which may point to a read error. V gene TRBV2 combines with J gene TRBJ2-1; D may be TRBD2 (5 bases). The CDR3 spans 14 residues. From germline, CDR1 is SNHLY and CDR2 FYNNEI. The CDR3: CAGSDAARADEQFF. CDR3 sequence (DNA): TGTGCCGGCAGTGATGCGGCGAGGGCGGATGAGCAGTTCTTC.

As DNA, the CDR3 is TGTGCCACCCGGGACAGGGGGACTTTAGAGACCCAGTACTTC. It encodes CATRDRGTLETQYF. The J gene is TRBJ2-5, the V gene TRBV19; TRBD1 matches at 11 bases. The V gene's germline CDR1 is LNHDA and CDR2 SQIVND (reference sequence). The CDR3 is 14 amino acids. V trimming: 10 bases; J trimming: 4 bases; junction bases outside the gene matches: 8.

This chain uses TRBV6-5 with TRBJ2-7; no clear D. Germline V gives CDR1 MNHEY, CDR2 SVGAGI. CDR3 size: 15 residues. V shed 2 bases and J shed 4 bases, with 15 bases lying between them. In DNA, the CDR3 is TGTGCCAGCAGTTACGGCTCAGCATTGATATACGAGCAGTACTTC. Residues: CASSYGSALIYEQYF.

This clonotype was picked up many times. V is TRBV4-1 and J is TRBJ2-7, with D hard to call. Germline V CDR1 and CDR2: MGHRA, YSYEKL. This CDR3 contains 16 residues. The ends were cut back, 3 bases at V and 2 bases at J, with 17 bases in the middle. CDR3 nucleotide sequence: TGCGCCAGCAGCCACAGAAACCCATCACCCGCCTACGAGCAGTACTTC. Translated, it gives CASSHRNPSPAYEQYF.

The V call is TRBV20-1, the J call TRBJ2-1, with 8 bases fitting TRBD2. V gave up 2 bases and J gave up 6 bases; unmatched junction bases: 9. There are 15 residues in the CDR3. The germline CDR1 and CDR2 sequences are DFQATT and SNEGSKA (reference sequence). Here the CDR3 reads CSARRSGGASNEQFF. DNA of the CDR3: TGCAGTGCTAGAAGGTCCGGGGGGGCCTCCAATGAGCAGTTCTTC.

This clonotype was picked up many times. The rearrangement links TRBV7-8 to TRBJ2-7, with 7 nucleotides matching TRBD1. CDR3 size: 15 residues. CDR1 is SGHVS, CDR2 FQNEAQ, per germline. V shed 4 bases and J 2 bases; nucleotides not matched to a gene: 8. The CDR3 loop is CASSSAGTATYEQYV. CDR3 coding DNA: TGTGCCAGCAGCTCCGCTGGGACAGCCACCTACGAGCAGTACGTC.

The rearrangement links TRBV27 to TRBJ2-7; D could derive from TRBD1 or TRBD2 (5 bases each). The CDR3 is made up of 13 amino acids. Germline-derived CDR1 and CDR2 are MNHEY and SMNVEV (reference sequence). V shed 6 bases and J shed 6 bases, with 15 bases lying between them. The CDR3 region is CASSLRDESEQYF. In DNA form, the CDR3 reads TGTGCCAGCAGCCTAAGGGACGAATCCGAGCAGTACTTC.

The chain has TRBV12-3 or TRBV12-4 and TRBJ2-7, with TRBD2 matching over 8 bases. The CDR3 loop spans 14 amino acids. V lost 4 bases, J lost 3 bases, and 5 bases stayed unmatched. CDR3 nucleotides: TGTGCCAGCAGTTCGGGAGGGGTCGGCTACGAGCAGTACGTC. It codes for CASSSGGVGYEQYV.

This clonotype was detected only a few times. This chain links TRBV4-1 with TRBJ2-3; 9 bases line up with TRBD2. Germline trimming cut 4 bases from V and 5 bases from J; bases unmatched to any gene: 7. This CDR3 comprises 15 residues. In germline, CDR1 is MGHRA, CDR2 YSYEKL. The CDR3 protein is CASSPPGLAGDTQYF. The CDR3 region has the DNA TGCGCCAGCAGCCCGCCGGGACTAGCAGGAGATACGCAGTATTTT.

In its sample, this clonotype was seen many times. The CDR3 DNA follows: TGTGCCAGCAGCTTAAACAGGCCCACAACTAATGAAAAACTGTTTTTT. Translation gives CASSLNRPTTNEKLFF. The J gene is TRBJ1-4, the V gene TRBV7-2; D possibly corresponds to TRBD1 (5 bases). Per the germline V gene, CDR1 is SGHTA and CDR2 is FQGNSA. CDR3 length equals 16 residues. Trimming removed 2 bases from V and 0 bases from J, with 10 bases in between.

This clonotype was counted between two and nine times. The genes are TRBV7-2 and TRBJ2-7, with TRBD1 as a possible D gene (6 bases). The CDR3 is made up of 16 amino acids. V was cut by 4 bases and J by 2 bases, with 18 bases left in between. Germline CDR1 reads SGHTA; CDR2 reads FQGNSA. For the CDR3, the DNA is TGTGCCAGCAGCTCTACCGGGACACGGGACGCCTACGAGCAGTACTTC. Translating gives CASSSTGTRDAYEQYF. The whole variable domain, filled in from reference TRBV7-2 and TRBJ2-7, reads GAGVSQSPSNKVTEKGKDVELRCDPISGHTALYWYRQSLGQGLEFLIYFQGNSAPDKSGLPSDRFSAERTGGSVSTLTIQRTQQEDSAVYLCASSSTGTRDAYEQYFGPGTRLTVT.

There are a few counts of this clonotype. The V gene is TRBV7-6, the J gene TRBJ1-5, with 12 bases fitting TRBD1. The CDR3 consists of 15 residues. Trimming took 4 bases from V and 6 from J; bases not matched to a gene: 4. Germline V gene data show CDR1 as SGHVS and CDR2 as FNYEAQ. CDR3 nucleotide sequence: TGTGCCAGCAGCTCTGGGACAGGGGGCTTTCAGCCCCAGCATTTT. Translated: CASSSGTGGFQPQHF.

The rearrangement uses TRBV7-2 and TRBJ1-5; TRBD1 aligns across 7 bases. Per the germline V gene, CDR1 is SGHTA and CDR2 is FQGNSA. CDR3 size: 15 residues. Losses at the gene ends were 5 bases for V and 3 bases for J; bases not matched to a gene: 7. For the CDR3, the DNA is TGTGCCAGCAGCGCCGAGGGACAGCTCAATCAGCCCCAGCATTTT. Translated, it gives CASSAEGQLNQPQHF.

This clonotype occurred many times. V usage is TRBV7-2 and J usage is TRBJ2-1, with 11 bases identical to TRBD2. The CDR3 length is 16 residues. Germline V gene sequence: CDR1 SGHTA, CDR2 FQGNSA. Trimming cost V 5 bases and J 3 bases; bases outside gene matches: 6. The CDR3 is CASSQPTSGDYNEQFF. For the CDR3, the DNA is TGTGCCAGCAGCCAACCGACTAGCGGGGACTACAATGAGCAGTTCTTC. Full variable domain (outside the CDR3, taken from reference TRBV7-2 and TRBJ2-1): GAGVSQSPSNKVTEKGKDVELRCDPISGHTALYWYRQSLGQGLEFLIYFQGNSAPDKSGLPSDRFSAERTGGSVSTLTIQRTQQEDSAVYLCASSQPTSGDYNEQFFGPGTRLTVL.

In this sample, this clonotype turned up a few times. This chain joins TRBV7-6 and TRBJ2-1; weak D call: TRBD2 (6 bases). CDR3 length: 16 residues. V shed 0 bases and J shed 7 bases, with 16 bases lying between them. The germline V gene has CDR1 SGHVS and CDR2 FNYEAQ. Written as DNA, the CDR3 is TGTGCCAGCAGCTTAGCCCCCCGGGGGAATAAGAATGAGCAGTTCTTC. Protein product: CASSLAPRGNKNEQFF.

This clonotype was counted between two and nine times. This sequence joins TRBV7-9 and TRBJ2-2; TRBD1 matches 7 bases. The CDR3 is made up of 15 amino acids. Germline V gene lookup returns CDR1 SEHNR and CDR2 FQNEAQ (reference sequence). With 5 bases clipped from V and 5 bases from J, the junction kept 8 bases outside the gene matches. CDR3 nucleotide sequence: TGTGCCAGCAGCGCCGACAGGGAATGGACCGGGGAGCTGTTTTTT. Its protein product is CASSADREWTGELFF.

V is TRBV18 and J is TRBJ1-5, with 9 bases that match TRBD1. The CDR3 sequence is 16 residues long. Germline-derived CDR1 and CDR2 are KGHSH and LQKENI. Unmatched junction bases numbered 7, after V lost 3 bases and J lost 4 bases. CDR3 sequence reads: CASSPFRDRANQPQHF. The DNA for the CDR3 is TGTGCCAGCTCACCCTTCCGGGACAGGGCAAATCAGCCCCAGCATTTT.

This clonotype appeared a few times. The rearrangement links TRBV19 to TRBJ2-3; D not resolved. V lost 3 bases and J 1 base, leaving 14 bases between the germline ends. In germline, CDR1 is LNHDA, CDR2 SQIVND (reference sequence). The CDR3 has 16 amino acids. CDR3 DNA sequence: TGTGCCAGTAGTATCGGACCCCTATCGGGCACAGATACGCAGTATTTT. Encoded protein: CASSIGPLSGTDTQYF.

CDR3 sequence reads: CASRAPSSYEQYF. The CDR3 nucleotides are TGTGCCAGCAGGGCCCCAAGCTCCTACGAGCAGTACTTC. The rearrangement uses TRBV2 and TRBJ2-7, with unresolved D. The CDR3 loop spans 13 amino acids. V shed 6 bases and J shed 0 bases, with 9 bases lying between them. CDR1 is SNHLY and CDR2 is FYNNEI in the germline V gene.

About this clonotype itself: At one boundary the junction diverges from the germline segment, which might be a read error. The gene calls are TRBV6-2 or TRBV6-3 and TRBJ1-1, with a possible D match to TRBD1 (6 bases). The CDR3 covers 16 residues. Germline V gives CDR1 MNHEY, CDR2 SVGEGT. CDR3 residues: CASTREGGLFDTKAFF. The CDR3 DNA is TGTGCCAGCACTCGTGAGGGGGGGCTGTTTGACACTAAAGCTTTCTTT.